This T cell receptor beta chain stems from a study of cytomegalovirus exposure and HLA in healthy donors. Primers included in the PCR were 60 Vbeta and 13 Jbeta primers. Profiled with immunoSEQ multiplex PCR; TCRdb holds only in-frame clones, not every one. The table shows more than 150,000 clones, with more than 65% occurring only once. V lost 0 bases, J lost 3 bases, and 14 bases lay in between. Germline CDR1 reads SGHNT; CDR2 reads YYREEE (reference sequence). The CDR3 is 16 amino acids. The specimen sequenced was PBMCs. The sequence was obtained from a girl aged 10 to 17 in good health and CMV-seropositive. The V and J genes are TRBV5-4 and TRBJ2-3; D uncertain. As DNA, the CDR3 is TGTGCCAGCAGCTTGGAGATTGGTGGCAGGACAGATACGCAGTATTTT. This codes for CASSLEIGGRTDTQYF.